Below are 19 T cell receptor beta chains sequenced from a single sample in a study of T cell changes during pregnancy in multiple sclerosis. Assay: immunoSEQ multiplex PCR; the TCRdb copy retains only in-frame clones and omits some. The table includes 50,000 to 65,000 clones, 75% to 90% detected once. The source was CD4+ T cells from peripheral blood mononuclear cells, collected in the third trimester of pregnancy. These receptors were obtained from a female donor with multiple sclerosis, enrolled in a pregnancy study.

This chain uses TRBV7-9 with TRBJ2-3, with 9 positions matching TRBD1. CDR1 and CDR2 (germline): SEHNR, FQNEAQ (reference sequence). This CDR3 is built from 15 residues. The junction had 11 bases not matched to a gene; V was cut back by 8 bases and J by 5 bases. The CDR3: CASGDGTGKQDTQYF. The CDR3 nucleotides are TGTGCCAGCGGGGACGGGACAGGGAAACAAGATACGCAGTATTTT.

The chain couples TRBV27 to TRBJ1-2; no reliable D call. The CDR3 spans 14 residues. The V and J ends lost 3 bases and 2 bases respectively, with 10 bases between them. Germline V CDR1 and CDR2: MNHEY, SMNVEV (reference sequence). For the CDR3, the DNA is TGTGCCAGCAGTTTTCAAGGAGGCAACTATGGCTACACCTTC. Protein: CASSFQGGNYGYTF.

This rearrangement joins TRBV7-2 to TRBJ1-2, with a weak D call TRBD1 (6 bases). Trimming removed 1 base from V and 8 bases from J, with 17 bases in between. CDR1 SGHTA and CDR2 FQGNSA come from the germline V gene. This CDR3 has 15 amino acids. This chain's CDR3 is CASSLEARGSGGYTF. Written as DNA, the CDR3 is TGTGCCAGCAGCTTAGAGGCCAGGGGATCTGGAGGCTACACCTTC.

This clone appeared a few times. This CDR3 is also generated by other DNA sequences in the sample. The CDR3 reads CASSSAGLNYNEQFF. DNA for the CDR3: TGTGCCAGCAGCTCCGCGGGTTTGAATTACAATGAGCAGTTCTTC. The J gene is TRBJ2-1, the V gene TRBV7-2; D is perhaps TRBD2 (5 bases). Germline V gene data show CDR1 as SGHTA and CDR2 as FQGNSA. This CDR3 has 15 amino acids. The ends were cut back, 4 bases at V and 4 bases at J, with 14 bases in the middle.

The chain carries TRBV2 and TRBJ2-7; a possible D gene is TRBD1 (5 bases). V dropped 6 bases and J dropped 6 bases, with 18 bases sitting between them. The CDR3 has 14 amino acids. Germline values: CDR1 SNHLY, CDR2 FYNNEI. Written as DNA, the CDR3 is TGTGCCAGCAGGAATTCCCCAGGGTTAGGCGAGCAGTACTTC. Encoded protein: CASRNSPGLGEQYF.

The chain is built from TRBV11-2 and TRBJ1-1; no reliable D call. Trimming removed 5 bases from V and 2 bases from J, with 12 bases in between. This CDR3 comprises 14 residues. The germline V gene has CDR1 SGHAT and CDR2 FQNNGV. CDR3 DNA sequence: TGTGCCAGCAGCCCACGTGGCCCTAACACTGAAGCTTTCTTT. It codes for CASSPRGPNTEAFF.

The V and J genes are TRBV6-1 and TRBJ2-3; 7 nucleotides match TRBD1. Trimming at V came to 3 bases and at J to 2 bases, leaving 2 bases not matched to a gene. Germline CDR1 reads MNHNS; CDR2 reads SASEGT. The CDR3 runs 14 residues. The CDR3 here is CASSDGTVTDTQYF. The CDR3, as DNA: TGTGCCAGCAGTGATGGGACAGTCACAGATACGCAGTATTTT.

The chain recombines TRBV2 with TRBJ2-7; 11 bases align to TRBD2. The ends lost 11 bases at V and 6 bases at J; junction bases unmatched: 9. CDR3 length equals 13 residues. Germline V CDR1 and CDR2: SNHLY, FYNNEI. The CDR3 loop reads CAGTGTSGLEQYF. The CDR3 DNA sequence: TGTGCCGGCACCGGGACTAGCGGTCTCGAGCAGTACTTC.

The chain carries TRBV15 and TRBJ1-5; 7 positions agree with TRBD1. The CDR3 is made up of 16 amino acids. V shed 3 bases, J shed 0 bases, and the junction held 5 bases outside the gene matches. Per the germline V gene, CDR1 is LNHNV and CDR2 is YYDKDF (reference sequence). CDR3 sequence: CATSRTGTASNQPQHF. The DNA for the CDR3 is TGTGCCACCAGCAGGACCGGGACAGCTAGCAATCAGCCCCAGCATTTT. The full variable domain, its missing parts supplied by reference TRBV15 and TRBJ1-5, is DAMVIQNPRYQVTQFGKPVTLSCSQTLNHNVMYWYQQKSSQAPKLLFHYYDKDFNNEADTPDNFQSRRPNTSFCFLDIRSPGLGDTAMYLCATSRTGTASNQPQHFGDGTRLSIL.

Here the CDR3 reads CASSENRLGYEQYF. The CDR3, as DNA: TGTGCCAGCAGTGAAAACAGGCTGGGATACGAGCAGTACTTC. The chain combines TRBV2 with TRBJ2-7; D perhaps matches TRBD1 (5 bases). Trimming stripped 2 bases from V and 4 bases from J, with 12 bases between. CDR3 length: 14 amino acids. Germline values: CDR1 SNHLY, CDR2 FYNNEI.

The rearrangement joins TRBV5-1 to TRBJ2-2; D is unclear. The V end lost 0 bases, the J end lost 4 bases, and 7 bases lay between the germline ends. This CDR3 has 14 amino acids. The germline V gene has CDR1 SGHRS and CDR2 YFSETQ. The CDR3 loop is CASSLGRVTGELFF. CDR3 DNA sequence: TGCGCCAGCAGCTTGGGACGGGTCACCGGGGAGCTGTTTTTT.

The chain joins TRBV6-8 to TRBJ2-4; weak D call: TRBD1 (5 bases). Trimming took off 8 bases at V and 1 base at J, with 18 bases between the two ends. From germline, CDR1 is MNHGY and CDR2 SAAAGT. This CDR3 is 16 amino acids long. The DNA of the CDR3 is TGTGCCAGCGTTGCAGGGTTCCCCGAGGCCAAAAACATTCAGTACTTC. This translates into CASVAGFPEAKNIQYF.

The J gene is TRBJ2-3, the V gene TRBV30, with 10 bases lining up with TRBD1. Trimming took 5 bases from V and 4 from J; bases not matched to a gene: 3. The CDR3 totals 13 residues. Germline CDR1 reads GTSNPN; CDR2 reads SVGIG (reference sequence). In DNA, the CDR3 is TGTGCCTGGGGAGGACAGGGGGCAGATACGCAGTATTTT. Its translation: CAWGGQGADTQYF.

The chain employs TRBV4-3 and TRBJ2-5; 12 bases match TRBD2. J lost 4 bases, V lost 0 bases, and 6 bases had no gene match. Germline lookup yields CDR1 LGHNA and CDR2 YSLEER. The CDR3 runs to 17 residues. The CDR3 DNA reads TGCGCCAGCAGCCAAGATAGATCTAGCGGGGGGGGAGAGACCCAGTACTTC. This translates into CASSQDRSSGGGETQYF.

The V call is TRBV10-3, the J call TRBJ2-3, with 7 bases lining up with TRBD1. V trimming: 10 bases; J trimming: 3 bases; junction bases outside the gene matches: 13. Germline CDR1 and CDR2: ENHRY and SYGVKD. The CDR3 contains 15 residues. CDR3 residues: CATTTGNSWTDTQYF. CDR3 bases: TGTGCCACCACGACAGGGAATAGTTGGACAGATACGCAGTATTTT.

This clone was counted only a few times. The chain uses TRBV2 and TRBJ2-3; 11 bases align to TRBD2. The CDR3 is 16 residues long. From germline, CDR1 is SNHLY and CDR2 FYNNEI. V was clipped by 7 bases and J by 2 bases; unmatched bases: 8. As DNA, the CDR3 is TGTGCCAGCATTTTCGGACTAGCGGGCAACACAGATACGCAGTATTTT. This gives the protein CASIFGLAGNTDTQYF. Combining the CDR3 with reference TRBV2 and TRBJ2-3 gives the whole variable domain EPEVTQTPSHQVTQMGQEVILRCVPISNHLYFYWYRQILGQKVEFLVSFYNNEISEKSEIFDDQFSVERPDGSNFTLKIRSTKLEDSAMYFCASIFGLAGNTDTQYFGPGTRLTVL.

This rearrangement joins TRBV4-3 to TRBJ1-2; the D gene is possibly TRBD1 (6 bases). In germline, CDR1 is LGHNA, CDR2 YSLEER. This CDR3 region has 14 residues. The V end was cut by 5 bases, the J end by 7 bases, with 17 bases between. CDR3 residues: CASSYAGRGGGYTF. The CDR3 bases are TGCGCCAGCAGCTACGCAGGGAGAGGGGGTGGCTACACCTTC.

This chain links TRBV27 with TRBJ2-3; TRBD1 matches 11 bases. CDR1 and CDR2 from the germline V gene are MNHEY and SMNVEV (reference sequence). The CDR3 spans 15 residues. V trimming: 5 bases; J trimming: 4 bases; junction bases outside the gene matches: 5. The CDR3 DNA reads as TGTGCCAGCAGTCTTTGGGACAGGGGGGCAGATACGCAGTATTTT. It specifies CASSLWDRGADTQYF.

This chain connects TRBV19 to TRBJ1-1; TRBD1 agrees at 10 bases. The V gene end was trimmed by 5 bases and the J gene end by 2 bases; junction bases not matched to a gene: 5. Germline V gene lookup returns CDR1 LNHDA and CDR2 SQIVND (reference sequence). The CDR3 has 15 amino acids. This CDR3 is CASSRDRGQNTEAFF. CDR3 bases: TGTGCCAGTAGTCGAGACAGGGGGCAAAACACTGAAGCTTTCTTT. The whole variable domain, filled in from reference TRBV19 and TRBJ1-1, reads DGGITQSPKYLFRKEGQNVTLSCEQNLNHDAMYWYRQDPGQGLRLIYYSQIVNDFQKGDIAEGYSVSREKKESFPLTVTSAQKNPTAFYLCASSRDRGQNTEAFFGQGTRLTVV.